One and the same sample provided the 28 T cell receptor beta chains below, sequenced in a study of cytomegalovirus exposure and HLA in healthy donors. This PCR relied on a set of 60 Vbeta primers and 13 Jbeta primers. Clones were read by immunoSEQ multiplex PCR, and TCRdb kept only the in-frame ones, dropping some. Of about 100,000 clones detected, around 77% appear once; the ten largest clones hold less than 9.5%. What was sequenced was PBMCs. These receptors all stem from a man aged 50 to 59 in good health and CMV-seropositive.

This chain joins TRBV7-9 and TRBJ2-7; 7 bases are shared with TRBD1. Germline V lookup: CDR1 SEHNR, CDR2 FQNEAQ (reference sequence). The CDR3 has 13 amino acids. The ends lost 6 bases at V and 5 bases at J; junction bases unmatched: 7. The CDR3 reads CASSIGTVNEQYF. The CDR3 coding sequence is TGTGCCAGCAGTATCGGGACAGTTAACGAGCAGTACTTC.

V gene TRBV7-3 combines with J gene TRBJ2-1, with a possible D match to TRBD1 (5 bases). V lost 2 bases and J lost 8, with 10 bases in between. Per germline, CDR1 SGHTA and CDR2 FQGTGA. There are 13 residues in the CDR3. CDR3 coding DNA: TGTGCCAGCAGCTTACAGGGTGGAGATGAGCAGTTCTTC. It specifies CASSLQGGDEQFF.

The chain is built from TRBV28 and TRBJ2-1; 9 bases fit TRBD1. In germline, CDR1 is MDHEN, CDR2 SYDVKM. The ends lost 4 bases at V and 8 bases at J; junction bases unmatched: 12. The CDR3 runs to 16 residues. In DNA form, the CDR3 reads TGTGCCAGCAGTTCACCGGGACAGGGAATGGGCGATGAGCAGTTCTTC. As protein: CASSSPGQGMGDEQFF.

The CDR3 loop is CASSPQGGNEQFF. In nucleotides, the CDR3 is TGTGCCAGCAGCCCTCAGGGGGGCAATGAGCAGTTCTTC. The genes are TRBV9 and TRBJ2-1; tentatively, D is TRBD1 (7 bases). The CDR3 extends over 13 amino acids. Germline CDR1 and CDR2: SGDLS and YYNGEE. V lost 4 bases and J 6 bases, leaving 11 bases between the germline ends.

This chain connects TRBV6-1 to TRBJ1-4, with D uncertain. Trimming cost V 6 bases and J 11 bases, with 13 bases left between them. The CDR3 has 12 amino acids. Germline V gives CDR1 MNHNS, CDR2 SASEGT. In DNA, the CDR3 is TGTGCCAGCAGAGGACTCGATTGGAAACTGTTTTTT. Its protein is CASRGLDWKLFF.

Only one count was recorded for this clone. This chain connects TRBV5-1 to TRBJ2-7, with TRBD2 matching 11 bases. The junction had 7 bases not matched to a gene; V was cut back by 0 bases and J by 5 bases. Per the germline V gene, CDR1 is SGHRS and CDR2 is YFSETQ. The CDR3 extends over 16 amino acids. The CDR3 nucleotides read TGCGCCAGCAGCTTGGCCGGGACTAGCGGTGGCAACGAGCAGTACTTC. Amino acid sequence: CASSLAGTSGGNEQYF.

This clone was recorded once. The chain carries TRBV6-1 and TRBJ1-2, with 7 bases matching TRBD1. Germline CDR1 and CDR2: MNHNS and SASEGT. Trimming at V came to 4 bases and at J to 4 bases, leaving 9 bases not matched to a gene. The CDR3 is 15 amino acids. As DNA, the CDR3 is TGTGCCAGCAGTGGACAGGGCGATGGGGCCTATGGCTACACCTTC. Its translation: CASSGQGDGAYGYTF.

CDR3 region: CASSLFGGGHYEQYF. CDR3 nucleotides: TGTGCCAGCAGCTTATTTGGCGGGGGACACTACGAGCAGTACTTC. V is TRBV7-2 and J is TRBJ2-7; D might be TRBD2 (7 bases). Deletions cut 2 bases from V and 3 bases from J, with 14 bases between. The length of the CDR3 is 15 residues. From germline, CDR1 is SGHTA and CDR2 FQGNSA. The whole variable domain, filled in from reference TRBV7-2 and TRBJ2-7, reads GAGVSQSPSNKVTEKGKDVELRCDPISGHTALYWYRQSLGQGLEFLIYFQGNSAPDKSGLPSDRFSAERTGGSVSTLTIQRTQQEDSAVYLCASSLFGGGHYEQYFGPGTRLTVT.

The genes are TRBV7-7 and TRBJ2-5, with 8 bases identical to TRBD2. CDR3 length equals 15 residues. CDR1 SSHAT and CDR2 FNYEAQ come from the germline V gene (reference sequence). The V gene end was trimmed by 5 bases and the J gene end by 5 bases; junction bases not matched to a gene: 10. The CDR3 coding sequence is TGTGCCAGCAGCCTAATCGGGGGGGGCGGGGAGACCCAGTACTTC. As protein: CASSLIGGGGETQYF.

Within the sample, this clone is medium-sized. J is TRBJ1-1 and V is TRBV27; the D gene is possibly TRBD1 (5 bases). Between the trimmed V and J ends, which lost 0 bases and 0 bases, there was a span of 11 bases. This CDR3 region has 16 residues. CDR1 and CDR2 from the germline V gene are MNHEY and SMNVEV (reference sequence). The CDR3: CASSLSQGLMNTEAFF. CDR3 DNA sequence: TGTGCCAGCAGTTTATCCCAGGGACTCATGAACACTGAAGCTTTCTTT.

CDR3 coding DNA: TGTGCCAGCTCACCACAAGGCCAAGGGGGCAATCAGCCCCAGCATTTT. Amino acids: CASSPQGQGGNQPQHF. The chain uses TRBV18 and TRBJ1-5, with TRBD1 as a possible D gene (5 bases). With 1 base removed from V and 2 bases from J, the gap between germline ends came to 12 bases. This CDR3 has 16 amino acids. The germline V gene has CDR1 KGHSH and CDR2 LQKENI.

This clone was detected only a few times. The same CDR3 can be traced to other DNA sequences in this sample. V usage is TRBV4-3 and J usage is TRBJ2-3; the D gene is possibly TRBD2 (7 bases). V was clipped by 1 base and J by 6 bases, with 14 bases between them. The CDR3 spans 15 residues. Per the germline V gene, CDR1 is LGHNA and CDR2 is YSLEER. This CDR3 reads CASSQVSGGRDTQYF. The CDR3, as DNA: TGCGCCAGCAGCCAAGTGTCGGGGGGCCGCGATACGCAGTATTTT.

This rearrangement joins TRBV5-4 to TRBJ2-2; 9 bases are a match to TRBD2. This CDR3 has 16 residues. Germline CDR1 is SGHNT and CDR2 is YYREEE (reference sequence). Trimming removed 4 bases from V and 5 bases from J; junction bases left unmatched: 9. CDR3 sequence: CASSIPQRGATGELFF. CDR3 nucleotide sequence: TGTGCCAGCAGCATCCCTCAGCGGGGGGCTACCGGGGAGCTGTTTTTT.

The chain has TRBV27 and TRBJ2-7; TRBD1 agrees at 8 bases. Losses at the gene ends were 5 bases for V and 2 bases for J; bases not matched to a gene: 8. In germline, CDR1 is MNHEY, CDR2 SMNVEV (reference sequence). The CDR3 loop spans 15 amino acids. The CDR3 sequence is CASSLLTGDPYEQYF. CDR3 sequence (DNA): TGTGCCAGCAGTCTACTGACAGGGGACCCCTACGAGCAGTACTTC.

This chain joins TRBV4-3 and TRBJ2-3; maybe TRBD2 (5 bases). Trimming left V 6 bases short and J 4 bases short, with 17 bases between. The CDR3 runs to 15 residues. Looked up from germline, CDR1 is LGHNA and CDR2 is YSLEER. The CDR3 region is CASSQTGISSDTQYF. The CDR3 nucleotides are TGCGCCAGCAGTCAGACCGGGATCTCCTCAGATACGCAGTATTTT.

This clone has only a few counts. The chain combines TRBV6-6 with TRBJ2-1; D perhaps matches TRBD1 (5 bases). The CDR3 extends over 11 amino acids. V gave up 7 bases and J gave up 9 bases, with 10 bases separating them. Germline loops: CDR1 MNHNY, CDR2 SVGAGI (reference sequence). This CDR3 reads CASIAQGEQFF. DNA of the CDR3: TGTGCCAGCATAGCTCAGGGTGAGCAGTTCTTC.

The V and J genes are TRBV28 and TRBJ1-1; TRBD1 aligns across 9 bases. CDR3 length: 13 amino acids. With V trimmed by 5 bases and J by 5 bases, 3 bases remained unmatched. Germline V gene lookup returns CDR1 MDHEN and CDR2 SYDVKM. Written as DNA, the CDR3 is TGTGCCAGCAGTAGGACAGGGGAAACTGAAGCTTTCTTT. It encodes CASSRTGETEAFF.

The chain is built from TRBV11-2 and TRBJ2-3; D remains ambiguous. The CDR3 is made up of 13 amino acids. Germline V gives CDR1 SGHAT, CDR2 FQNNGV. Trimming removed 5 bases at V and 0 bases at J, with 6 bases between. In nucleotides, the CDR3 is TGTGCCAGCAGCCCCTTAAGCACAGATACGCAGTATTTT. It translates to CASSPLSTDTQYF.

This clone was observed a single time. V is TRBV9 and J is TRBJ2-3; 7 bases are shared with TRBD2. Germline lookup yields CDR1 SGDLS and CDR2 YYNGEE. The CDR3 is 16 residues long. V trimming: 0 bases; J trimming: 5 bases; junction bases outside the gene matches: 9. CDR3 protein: CASSVAVLASGDTQYF. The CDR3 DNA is TGTGCCAGCAGCGTAGCGGTTTTGGCTAGCGGAGATACGCAGTATTTT.

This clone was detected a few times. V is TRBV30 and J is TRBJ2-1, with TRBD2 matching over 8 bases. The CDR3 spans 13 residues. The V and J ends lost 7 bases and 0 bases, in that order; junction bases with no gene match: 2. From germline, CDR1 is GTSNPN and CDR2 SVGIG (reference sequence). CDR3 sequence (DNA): TGTGCCTTAACTAGCGGCTCCTACAATGAGCAGTTCTTC. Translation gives CALTSGSYNEQFF. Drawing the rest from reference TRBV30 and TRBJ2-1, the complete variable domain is SQTIHQWPATLVQPVGSPLSLECTVEGTSNPNLYWYRQAAGRGLQLLFYSVGIGQISSEVPQNLSASRPQDRQFILSSKKLLLSDSGFYLCALTSGSYNEQFFGPGTRLTVL.

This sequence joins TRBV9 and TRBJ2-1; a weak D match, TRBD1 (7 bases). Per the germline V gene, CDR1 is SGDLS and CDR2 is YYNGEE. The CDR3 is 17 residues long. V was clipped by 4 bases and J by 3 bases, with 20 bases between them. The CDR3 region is CASSPSGGGVLYNEQFF. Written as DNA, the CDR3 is TGTGCCAGCAGCCCGAGCGGAGGGGGCGTCCTCTACAATGAGCAGTTCTTC.

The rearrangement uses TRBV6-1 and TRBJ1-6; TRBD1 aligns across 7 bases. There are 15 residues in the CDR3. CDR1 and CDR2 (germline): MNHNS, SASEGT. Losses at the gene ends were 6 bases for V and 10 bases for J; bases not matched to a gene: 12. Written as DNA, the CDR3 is TGTGCCAGCAGCGACCACGGACAGGTTAACTCACCCCTCCACTTT. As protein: CASSDHGQVNSPLHF.

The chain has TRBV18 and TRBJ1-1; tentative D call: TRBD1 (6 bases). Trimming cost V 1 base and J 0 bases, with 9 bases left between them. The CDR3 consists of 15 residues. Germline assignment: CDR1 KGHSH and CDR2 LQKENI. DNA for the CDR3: TGTGCCAGCTCACCACAACAGGGCATGAACACTGAAGCTTTCTTT. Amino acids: CASSPQQGMNTEAFF. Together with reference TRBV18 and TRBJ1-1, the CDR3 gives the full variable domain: NAGVMQNPRHLVRRRGQEARLRCSPMKGHSHVYWYRQLPEEGLKFMVYLQKENIIDESGMPKERFSAEFPKEGPSILRIQQVVRGDSAAYFCASSPQQGMNTEAFFGQGTRLTVV.

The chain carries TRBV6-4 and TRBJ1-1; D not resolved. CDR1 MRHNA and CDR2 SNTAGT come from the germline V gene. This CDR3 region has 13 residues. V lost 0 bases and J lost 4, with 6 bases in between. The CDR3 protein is CASSDSIGTEAFF. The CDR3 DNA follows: TGTGCCAGCAGTGACTCGATCGGCACTGAAGCTTTCTTT.

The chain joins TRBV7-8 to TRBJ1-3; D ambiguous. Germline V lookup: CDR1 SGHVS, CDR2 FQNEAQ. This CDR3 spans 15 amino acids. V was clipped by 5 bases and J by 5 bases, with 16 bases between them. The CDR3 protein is CASSTEGLGRNTIYF. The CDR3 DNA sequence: TGTGCCAGCAGCACAGAGGGCTTGGGCCGAAACACCATATATTTT.

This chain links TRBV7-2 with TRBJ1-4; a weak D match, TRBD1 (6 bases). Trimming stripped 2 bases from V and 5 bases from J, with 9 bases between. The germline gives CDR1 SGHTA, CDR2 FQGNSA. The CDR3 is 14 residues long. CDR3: CASSLKQGNEKLFF. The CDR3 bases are TGTGCCAGCAGCTTAAAACAGGGAAATGAAAAACTGTTTTTT.

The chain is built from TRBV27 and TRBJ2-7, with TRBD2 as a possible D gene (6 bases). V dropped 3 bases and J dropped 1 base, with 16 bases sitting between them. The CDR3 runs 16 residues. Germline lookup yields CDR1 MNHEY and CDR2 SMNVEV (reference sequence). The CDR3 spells CASSLAGPPSSYEQYF. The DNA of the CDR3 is TGTGCCAGCAGTTTGGCGGGGCCCCCTTCATCCTACGAGCAGTACTTC.

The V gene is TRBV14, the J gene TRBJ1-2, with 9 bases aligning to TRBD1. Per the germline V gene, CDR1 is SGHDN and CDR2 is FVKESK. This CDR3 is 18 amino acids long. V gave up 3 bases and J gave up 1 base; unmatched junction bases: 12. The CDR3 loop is CASSHLRGTGYYNYGYTF. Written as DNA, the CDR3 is TGTGCCAGCAGCCATCTGCGCGGGACAGGGTATTATAACTATGGCTACACCTTC.